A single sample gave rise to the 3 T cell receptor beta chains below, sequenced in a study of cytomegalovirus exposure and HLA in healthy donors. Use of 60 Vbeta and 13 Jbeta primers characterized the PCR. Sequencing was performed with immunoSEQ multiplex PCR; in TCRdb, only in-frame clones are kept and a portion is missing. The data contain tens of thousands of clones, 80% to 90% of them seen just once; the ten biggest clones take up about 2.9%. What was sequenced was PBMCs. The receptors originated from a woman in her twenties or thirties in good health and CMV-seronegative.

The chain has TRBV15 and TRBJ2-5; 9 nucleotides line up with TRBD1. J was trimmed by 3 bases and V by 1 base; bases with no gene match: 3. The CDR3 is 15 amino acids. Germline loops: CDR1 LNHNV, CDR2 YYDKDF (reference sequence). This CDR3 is CATSRGGTGKETQYF. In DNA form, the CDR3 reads TGTGCCACCAGCAGAGGCGGGACAGGGAAAGAGACCCAGTACTTC.

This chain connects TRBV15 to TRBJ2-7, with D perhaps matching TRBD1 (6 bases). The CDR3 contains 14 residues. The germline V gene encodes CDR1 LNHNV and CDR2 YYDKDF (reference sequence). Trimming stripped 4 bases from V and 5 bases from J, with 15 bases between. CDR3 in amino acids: CATSTGDLGHEQYF. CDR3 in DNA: TGTGCCACCAGCACAGGGGACCTAGGCCACGAGCAGTACTTC.

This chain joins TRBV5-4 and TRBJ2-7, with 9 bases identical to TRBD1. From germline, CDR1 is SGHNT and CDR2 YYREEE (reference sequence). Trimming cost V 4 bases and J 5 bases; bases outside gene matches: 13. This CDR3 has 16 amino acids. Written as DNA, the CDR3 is TGTGCCAGCAGCCGAGACCCGGGACAGGGACCGGACGAGCAGTACTTC. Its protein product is CASSRDPGQGPDEQYF.